Each of the 24 T cell receptor beta chains below was sequenced from the same sample in a study of CD8 T cells in Susac syndrome. Random hexamers were used to reverse transcribe roughly 0.45 to 1 ug of RNA. TCRdb independently ran MiXCR on the immunoSEQ multiplex PCR reads; one entry per CDR3 protein. The sample comprises over 350,000 distinct CDR3 sequences, around 85% of which are singletons, and approximately 0.11% rests with the top ten. The material sequenced was CD8+ T cells from PBMCs. Source of these receptors: a human donor with multiple sclerosis.

The chain couples TRBV19 to TRBJ2-1, with 12 bases that match TRBD2. Germline loops: CDR1 LNHDA, CDR2 SQIVND (reference sequence). This CDR3 region has 17 residues. V lost 5 bases and J lost 3; bases outside the gene matches: 8. As DNA, the CDR3 is TGTGCCAGTAGTCACCGGACTAGCGGGGAACTCTACAATGAGCAGTTCTTC. Its protein product is CASSHRTSGELYNEQFF. The entire variable domain, with the rest obtained from reference TRBV19 and TRBJ2-1, is as follows: DGGITQSPKYLFRKEGQNVTLSCEQNLNHDAMYWYRQDPGQGLRLIYYSQIVNDFQKGDIAEGYSVSREKKESFPLTVTSAQKNPTAFYLCASSHRTSGELYNEQFFGPGTRLTVL.

The chain is built from TRBV4-1 and TRBJ1-2; a possible D gene is TRBD1 (6 bases). There are 17 residues in the CDR3. V was pared by 1 base and J by 3 bases, with 18 bases between. The germline V gene has CDR1 MGHRA and CDR2 YSYEKL. CDR3 sequence reads: CASSQGGLGQYYYGYTF. The DNA for the CDR3 is TGCGCCAGCAGCCAAGGGGGCCTTGGACAGTACTACTATGGCTACACCTTC.

V usage is TRBV27 and J usage is TRBJ1-5; 11 bases line up with TRBD1. The CDR3 totals 13 residues. Germline-derived CDR1 and CDR2 are MNHEY and SMNVEV (reference sequence). The trim removed 6 bases at V and 5 bases at J, leaving 0 bases unmatched. DNA of the CDR3: TGTGCCAGCAGGGGACAGGGGGATCAGCCCCAGCATTTT. Translating it yields CASRGQGDQPQHF.

J is TRBJ1-2 and V is TRBV30; the D gene is possibly TRBD1 (5 bases). Germline V CDR1 and CDR2: GTSNPN, SVGIG (reference sequence). V lost 8 bases and J lost 6, with 13 bases in between. The CDR3 spans 11 residues. CDR3 amino acids: CAQRGGNGYTF. The CDR3 bases are TGTGCCCAAAGGGGAGGCAATGGCTACACCTTC.

The chain joins TRBV2 to TRBJ2-3; 13 bases are a match to TRBD2. CDR1 is SNHLY and CDR2 is FYNNEI in the germline V gene. The CDR3 loop spans 17 amino acids. V dropped 5 bases and J dropped 2; count of bases not matched to a gene: 7. DNA of the CDR3: TGTGCCAGCAGTAACCGGACTAGCGGGGGACCCACAGATACGCAGTATTTT. As protein: CASSNRTSGGPTDTQYF.

The chain carries TRBV29-1 and TRBJ2-7, with D hard to call. The CDR3 is 13 residues long. V was pared by 6 bases and J by 2 bases, with 14 bases between. The germline V gene encodes CDR1 SQVTM and CDR2 ANQGSEA. DNA of the CDR3: TGCAGCGTCCTCGACGGAGCCACCTACGAGCAGTACTTC. This codes for CSVLDGATYEQYF.

The chain recombines TRBV11-3 with TRBJ2-2, with 9 bases lining up with TRBD1. V shed 4 bases and J 3 bases; nucleotides not matched to a gene: 12. The CDR3 is 18 residues long. Per the germline V gene, CDR1 is SGHNT and CDR2 is YENEEA. The DNA for the CDR3 is TGTGCCAGCAGCTCCATCCTTACAGGGGGCGCGGACACCGGGGAGCTGTTTTTT. Amino acid sequence: CASSSILTGGADTGELFF.

The chain recombines TRBV2 with TRBJ2-2, with 7 bases aligning to TRBD2. CDR1 is SNHLY and CDR2 is FYNNEI in the germline V gene. The CDR3 runs 18 residues. The V and J ends lost 1 base and 2 bases, in that order; junction bases with no gene match: 10. The CDR3 region has the DNA TGTGCCAGCAGTGAAGGTCTAGTTGGCGGGAGTAACACCGGGGAGCTGTTTTTT. The encoded protein is CASSEGLVGGSNTGELFF.

Only a few counts were recorded for this clonotype. The chain recombines TRBV5-6 with TRBJ2-1, with D perhaps matching TRBD2 (6 bases). This CDR3 comprises 16 residues. The V and J ends lost 4 bases and 3 bases respectively, with 17 bases between them. From germline, CDR1 is SGHDT and CDR2 YYEEEE. The CDR3 loop reads CASSPGGRGYYNEQFF. Written as DNA, the CDR3 is TGTGCCAGCAGCCCCGGTGGGCGGGGATACTACAATGAGCAGTTCTTC.

This clonotype came up once. The rearrangement uses TRBV20-1 and TRBJ2-7, with D possibly matching TRBD2 (6 bases). CDR3 length: 15 residues. The V and J ends lost 0 bases and 2 bases respectively, with 14 bases between them. CDR1 DFQATT and CDR2 SNEGSKA come from the germline V gene (reference sequence). The CDR3 protein is CSARDFGDSTYEQYF. CDR3 nucleotide sequence: TGCAGTGCTAGAGACTTCGGGGACTCGACCTACGAGCAGTACTTC.

The gene calls are TRBV4-1 and TRBJ2-5, with D possibly matching TRBD1 (6 bases). The CDR3 extends over 15 amino acids. CDR1 is MGHRA and CDR2 is YSYEKL in the germline V gene. V lost 1 base, J lost 4 bases, and 13 bases lay in between. This CDR3 reads CASSQVGASGETQYF. The CDR3 DNA is TGCGCCAGCAGCCAAGTGGGGGCGTCGGGAGAGACCCAGTACTTC.

This clonotype occurred a few times. The chain carries TRBV6-1 and TRBJ1-2; D remains unclear. Trimming stripped 6 bases from V and 7 bases from J, with 15 bases between. The germline gives CDR1 MNHNS, CDR2 SASEGT. The CDR3 consists of 13 residues. CDR3 in amino acids: CASSPDTVRGYTF. The DNA for the CDR3 is TGTGCCAGCAGCCCCGACACCGTTCGTGGCTACACCTTC.

This sequence joins TRBV6-5 and TRBJ2-3; 12 nucleotides line up with TRBD2. Germline CDR1 MNHEY, CDR2 SVGAGI. V lost 4 bases to trimming and J lost 3 bases; unmatched junction nucleotides: 5. CDR3 size: 16 residues. The CDR3 DNA reads TGTGCCAGCAGTTTCCTAGCGGGAGGGCCAACAGATACGCAGTATTTT. The encoded protein is CASSFLAGGPTDTQYF.

The chain employs TRBV5-1 and TRBJ2-7; D not resolved. The V end lost 3 bases, the J end lost 7 bases, and 17 bases lay between the germline ends. Germline assignment: CDR1 SGHRS and CDR2 YFSETQ. The CDR3 contains 14 residues. CDR3 nucleotide sequence: TGCGCCAGCAGCTCCAGTCCGGAGAGCCAAGAGCAGTACTTC. As protein: CASSSSPESQEQYF.

The chain combines TRBV19 with TRBJ1-5, with a tentative D call TRBD1 (5 bases). The CDR3 is 15 amino acids. In germline, CDR1 is LNHDA, CDR2 SQIVND (reference sequence). The V gene lost 3 bases and the J gene lost 3 bases, with 12 bases spanning the gap. CDR3 in amino acids: CASSILGGDNQPQHF. The CDR3, as DNA: TGTGCCAGTAGTATTTTGGGAGGGGACAATCAGCCCCAGCATTTT.

The chain joins TRBV12-3 or TRBV12-4 to TRBJ2-5; D remains ambiguous. V lost 3 bases to trimming and J lost 0 bases, with 11 bases between them. The CDR3 length is 15 residues. CDR3 coding DNA: TGTGCCAGCAGTTTGAGAGGAGACTACCAAGAGACCCAGTACTTC. Its translation is CASSLRGDYQETQYF.

The chain combines TRBV5-4 with TRBJ2-5, with TRBD1 identical over 7 bases. V trimming: 0 bases; J trimming: 2 bases; junction bases outside the gene matches: 4. CDR1 and CDR2 (germline): SGHNT, YYREEE (reference sequence). The length of the CDR3 is 15 residues. CDR3 protein: CASSLGQGVQETQYF. The CDR3 DNA sequence: TGTGCCAGCAGCTTGGGACAGGGAGTACAAGAGACCCAGTACTTC.

The genes are TRBV12-3 or TRBV12-4 and TRBJ1-2; unclear D gene. This CDR3 is 14 amino acids long. V lost 8 bases and J lost 4, with 17 bases in between. The CDR3 DNA reads as TGTGCCAGCCGAAACCCCAGGATCCCCTATGGCTACACCTTC. It specifies CASRNPRIPYGYTF.

The chain couples TRBV30 to TRBJ1-1; TRBD1 might be the D (5 bases). From germline, CDR1 is GTSNPN and CDR2 SVGIG (reference sequence). This CDR3 has 15 residues. V shed 5 bases and J shed 0 bases, with 16 bases lying between them. The CDR3: CAWFPRDRLNTEAFF. CDR3 bases: TGTGCCTGGTTCCCTCGGGACCGACTGAACACTGAAGCTTTCTTT.

This chain connects TRBV27 to TRBJ2-7; 9 nucleotides match TRBD1. CDR3 length: 15 amino acids. CDR1 MNHEY and CDR2 SMNVEV come from the germline V gene (reference sequence). The trim removed 2 bases at V and 3 bases at J, leaving 5 bases unmatched. DNA of the CDR3: TGTGCCAGCAGTTTAGCGGGACAGGGTAACTACGAGCAGTACTTC. It specifies CASSLAGQGNYEQYF.

The V and J genes are TRBV10-2 and TRBJ2-7; unclear D gene. Germline V lookup: CDR1 WSHSY, CDR2 SAAADI. The CDR3 has 11 amino acids. V was trimmed by 3 bases and J by 9 bases, leaving 9 bases between them. The chain's CDR3 is CASSEGQRQYF. As DNA, the CDR3 is TGCGCCAGCAGTGAAGGTCAACGGCAGTACTTC.

This chain joins TRBV5-4 and TRBJ2-3; 7 nucleotides align to TRBD2. Germline V gene lookup returns CDR1 SGHNT and CDR2 YYREEE (reference sequence). This CDR3 has 14 residues. With 2 bases clipped from V and 3 bases from J, the junction kept 3 bases outside the gene matches. CDR3 coding DNA: TGTGCCAGCAGCTTTCACGGGGGGACAGATACGCAGTATTTT. Its protein product is CASSFHGGTDTQYF.

The chain has TRBV12-3 or TRBV12-4 and TRBJ1-4; TRBD1 aligns across 9 bases. The trim removed 6 bases at V and 7 bases at J, leaving 12 bases unmatched. This CDR3 is 16 amino acids long. The CDR3 sequence: CASSTGQGGSGEKLFF. CDR3 DNA: TGTGCCAGCAGCACGGGACAGGGAGGGTCCGGTGAAAAACTGTTTTTT.

This clonotype was seen more than once but under ten times. J is TRBJ1-5 and V is TRBV6-1, with a weak D call TRBD1 (5 bases). Germline lookup yields CDR1 MNHNS and CDR2 SASEGT. CDR3 length: 14 residues. V lost 11 bases and J 10 bases, leaving 24 bases between the germline ends. CDR3 nucleotides: TGTGCCGGAGGCGGGGGGAGGGAAACCGAACCCCAGCATTTT. It codes for CAGGGGRETEPQHF.